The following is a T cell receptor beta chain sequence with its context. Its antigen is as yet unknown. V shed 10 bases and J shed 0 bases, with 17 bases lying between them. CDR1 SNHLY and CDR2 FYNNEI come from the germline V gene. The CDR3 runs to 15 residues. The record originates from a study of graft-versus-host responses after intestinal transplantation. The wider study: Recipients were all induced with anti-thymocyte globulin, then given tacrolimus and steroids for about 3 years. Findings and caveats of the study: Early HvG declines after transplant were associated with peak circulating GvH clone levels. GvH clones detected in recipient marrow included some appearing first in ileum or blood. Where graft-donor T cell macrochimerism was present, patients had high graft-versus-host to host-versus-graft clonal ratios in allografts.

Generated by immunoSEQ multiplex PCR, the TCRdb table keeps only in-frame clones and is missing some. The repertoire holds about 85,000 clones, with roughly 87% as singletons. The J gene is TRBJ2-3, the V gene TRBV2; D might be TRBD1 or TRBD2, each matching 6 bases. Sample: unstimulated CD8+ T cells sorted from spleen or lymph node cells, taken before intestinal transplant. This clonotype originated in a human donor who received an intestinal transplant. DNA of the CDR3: TGTGCCACCGCACGGGGGCGGGGAAGCACAGATACGCAGTATTTT. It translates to CATARGRGSTDTQYF.